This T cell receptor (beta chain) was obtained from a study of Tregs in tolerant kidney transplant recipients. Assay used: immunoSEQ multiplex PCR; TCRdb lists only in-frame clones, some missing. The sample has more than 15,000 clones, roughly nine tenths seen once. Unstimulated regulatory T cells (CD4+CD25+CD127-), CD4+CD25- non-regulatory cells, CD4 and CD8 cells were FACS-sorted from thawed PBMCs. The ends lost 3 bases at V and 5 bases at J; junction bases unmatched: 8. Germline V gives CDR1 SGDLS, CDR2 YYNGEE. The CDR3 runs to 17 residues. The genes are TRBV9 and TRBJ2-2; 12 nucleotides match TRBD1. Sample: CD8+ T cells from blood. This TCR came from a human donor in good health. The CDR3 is CASSATPGQGATGELFF. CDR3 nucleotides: TGTGCCAGCAGCGCCACTCCGGGACAGGGGGCAACCGGGGAGCTGTTTTTT. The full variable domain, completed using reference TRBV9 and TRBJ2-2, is DSGVTQTPKHLITATGQRVTLRCSPRSGDLSVYWYQQSLDQGLQFLIQYYNGEERAKGNILERFSAQQFPDLHSELNLSSLELGDSALYFCASSATPGQGATGELFFGEGSRLTVL.